This T cell receptor (beta chain) came from a study of CD8+CD57+ T cells in acquired aplastic anemia. The overall study: Each DNA sample taken from sorted CD4+ and CD8+ cells came to 2.5 to 4 ug on average.

About this clonotype itself: Its antigen remains unidentified.

Study-level points and caveats: Levels of CD8+ Simpson's diversity were not significantly distinct in patients versus controls.

Unmatched junction bases numbered 15, after V lost 3 bases and J lost 5 bases. Germline values: CDR1 SGDLS, CDR2 YYNGEE. This CDR3 region has 17 residues. Genomic DNA templated the TCR beta VDJ and CDR3 profiling. Each CDR3 protein is one row after TCRdb ran MiXCR on the reads. The sample carries 150,000 to 180,000 distinct CDR3 sequences, around half recorded once. Patients picked for sequencing had shown CD8+CD57+ cell expansion detected by flow cytometry. The chain has TRBV9 and TRBJ2-7, with 9 bases fitting TRBD2. The sequenced sample consisted of sorted CD4+, CD8+, or CD8+CD57+ T cells (not recorded which) from PBMCs. The clonotype comes from a human donor with aplastic anemia. The CDR3 region has the DNA TGTGCCAGCAGCGCGGGGAGCGGGGGGCCAATCGCCAACGAGCAGTACTTC. It encodes CASSAGSGGPIANEQYF.